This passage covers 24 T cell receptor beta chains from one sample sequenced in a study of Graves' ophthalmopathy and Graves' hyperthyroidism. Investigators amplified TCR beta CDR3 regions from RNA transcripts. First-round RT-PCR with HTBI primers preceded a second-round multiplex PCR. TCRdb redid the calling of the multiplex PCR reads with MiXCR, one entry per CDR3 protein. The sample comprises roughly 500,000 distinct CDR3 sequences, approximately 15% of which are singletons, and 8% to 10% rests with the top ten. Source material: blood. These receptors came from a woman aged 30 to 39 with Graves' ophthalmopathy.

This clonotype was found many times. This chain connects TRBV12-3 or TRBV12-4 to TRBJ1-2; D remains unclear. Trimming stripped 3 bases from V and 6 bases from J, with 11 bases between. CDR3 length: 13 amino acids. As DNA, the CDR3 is TGTGCCAGCAGTTTGGAACAGCTAAATGGCTACACCTTC. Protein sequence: CASSLEQLNGYTF.

The chain's CDR3 is CASSARIPGANVLTF. CDR3 nucleotides: TGTGCCAGCAGTGCCCGGATTCCTGGGGCCAACGTCCTGACTTTC. The chain uses TRBV6-1 and TRBJ2-6; D uncertain. V was pared by 4 bases and J by 2 bases, with 9 bases between. Germline V gene sequence: CDR1 MNHNS, CDR2 SASEGT. The CDR3 has 15 amino acids.

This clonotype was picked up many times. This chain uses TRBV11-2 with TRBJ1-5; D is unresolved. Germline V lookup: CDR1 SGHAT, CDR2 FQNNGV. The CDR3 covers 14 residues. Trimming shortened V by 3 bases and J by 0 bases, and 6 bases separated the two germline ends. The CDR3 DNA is TGTGCCAGCAGCTTTCGCGGTAGCAATCAGCCCCAGCATTTT. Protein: CASSFRGSNQPQHF.

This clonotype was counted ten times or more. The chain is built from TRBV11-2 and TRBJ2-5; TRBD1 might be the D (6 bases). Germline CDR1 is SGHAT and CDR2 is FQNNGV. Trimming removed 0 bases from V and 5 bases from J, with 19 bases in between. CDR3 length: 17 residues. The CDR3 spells CASSLETHAAGEETQYF. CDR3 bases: TGTGCCAGCAGCTTAGAAACCCACGCGGCAGGGGAGGAGACCCAGTACTTC.

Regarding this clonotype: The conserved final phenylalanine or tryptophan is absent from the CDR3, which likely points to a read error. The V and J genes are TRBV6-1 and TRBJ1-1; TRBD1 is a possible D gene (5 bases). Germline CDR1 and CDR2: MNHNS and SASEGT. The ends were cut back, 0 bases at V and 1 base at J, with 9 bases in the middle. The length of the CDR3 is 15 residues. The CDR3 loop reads CASSEAPGANTEAFY. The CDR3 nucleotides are TGTGCCAGCAGTGAAGCGCCCGGGGCGAACACTGAAGCTTTCTAT.

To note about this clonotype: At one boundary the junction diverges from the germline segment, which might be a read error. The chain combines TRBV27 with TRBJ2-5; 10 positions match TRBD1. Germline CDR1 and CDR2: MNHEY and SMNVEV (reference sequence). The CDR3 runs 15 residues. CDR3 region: CASSSRQGARETQDF. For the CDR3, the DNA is TGTGCCAGCAGTTCAAGACAGGGGGCGCGAGAGACCCAGGACTTC.

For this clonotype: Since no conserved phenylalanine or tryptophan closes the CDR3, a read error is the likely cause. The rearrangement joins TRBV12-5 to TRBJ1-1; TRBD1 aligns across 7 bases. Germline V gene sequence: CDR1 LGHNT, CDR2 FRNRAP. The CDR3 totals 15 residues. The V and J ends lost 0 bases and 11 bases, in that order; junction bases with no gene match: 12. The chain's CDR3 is CASGLVLGGTGDAFL. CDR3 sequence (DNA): TGTGCTAGTGGTTTGGTCTTGGGCGGAACAGGGGACGCTTTCCTT.

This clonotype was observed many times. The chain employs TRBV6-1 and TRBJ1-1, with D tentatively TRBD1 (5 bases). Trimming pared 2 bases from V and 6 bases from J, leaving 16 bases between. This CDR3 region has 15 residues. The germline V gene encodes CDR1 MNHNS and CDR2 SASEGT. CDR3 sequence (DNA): TGTGCCAGCAGTGAATTGGGGACGGACGGCGCTGAAGCTTTCTTT. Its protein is CASSELGTDGAEAFF.

CDR3 bases: TGTGCCAGCAGCTTAGATATCGGCTGGAACACTGAAGCTTTCTTT. Its translation is CASSLDIGWNTEAFF. This sequence joins TRBV11-3 and TRBJ1-1; D not resolved. The CDR3 has 15 residues. The V end was cut by 0 bases, the J end by 1 base, with 9 bases between. Per germline, CDR1 SGHNT and CDR2 YENEEA.

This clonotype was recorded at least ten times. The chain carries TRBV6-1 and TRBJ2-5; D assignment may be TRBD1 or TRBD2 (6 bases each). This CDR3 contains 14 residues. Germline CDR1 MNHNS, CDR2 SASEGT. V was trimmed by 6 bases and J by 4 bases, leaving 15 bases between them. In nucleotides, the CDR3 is TGTGCCAGCAGGACCAAGGGGGGTGGAGAGACCCAGTACTTC. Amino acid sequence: CASRTKGGGETQYF.

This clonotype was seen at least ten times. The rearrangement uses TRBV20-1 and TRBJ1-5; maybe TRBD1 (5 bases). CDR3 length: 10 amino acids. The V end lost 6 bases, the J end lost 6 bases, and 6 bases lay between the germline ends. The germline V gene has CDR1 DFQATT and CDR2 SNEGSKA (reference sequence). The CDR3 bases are TGCAGTGCCGGGACTCAGCCCCAGCATTTT. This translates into CSAGTQPQHF.

In DNA form, the CDR3 reads TGTGCCAGCAGTGGGACATGGGCCGGCAATCAGCCCCAGCATTTT. It codes for CASSGTWAGNQPQHF. The V and J genes are TRBV6-1 and TRBJ1-5, with a possible D match to TRBD1 (5 bases). This CDR3 comprises 15 residues. The ends were cut back, 4 bases at V and 2 bases at J, with 12 bases in the middle. Germline CDR1 reads MNHNS; CDR2 reads SASEGT.

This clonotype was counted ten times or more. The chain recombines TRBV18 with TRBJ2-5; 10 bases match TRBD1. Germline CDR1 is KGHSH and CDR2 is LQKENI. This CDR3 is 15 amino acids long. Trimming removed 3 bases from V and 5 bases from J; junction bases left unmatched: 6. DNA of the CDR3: TGTGCCAGCTCACCGACAGGGGGCGAGTGGGAGACCCAGTACTTC. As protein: CASSPTGGEWETQYF.

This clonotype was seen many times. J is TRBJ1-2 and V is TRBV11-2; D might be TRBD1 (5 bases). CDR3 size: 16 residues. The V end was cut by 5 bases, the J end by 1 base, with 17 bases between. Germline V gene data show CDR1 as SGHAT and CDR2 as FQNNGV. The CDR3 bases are TGTGCCAGCAGCCGCAGCTCAGCCGGGGGTAACTATGGCTACACCTTC. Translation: CASSRSSAGGNYGYTF.

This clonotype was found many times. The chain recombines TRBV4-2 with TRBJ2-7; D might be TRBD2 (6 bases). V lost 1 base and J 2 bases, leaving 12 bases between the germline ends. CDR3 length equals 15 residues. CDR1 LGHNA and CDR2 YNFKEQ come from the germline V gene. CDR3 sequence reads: CASSQVADSPYEQYF. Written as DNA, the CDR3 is TGTGCCAGCAGCCAAGTAGCGGACTCTCCCTACGAGCAGTACTTC.

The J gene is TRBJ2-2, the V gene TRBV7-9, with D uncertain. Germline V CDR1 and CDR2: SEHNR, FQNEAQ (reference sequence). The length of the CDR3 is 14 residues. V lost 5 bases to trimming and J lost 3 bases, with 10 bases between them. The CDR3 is CASSPTVDTGELFF. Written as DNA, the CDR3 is TGTGCCAGCAGCCCGACGGTAGACACCGGGGAGCTGTTTTTT.

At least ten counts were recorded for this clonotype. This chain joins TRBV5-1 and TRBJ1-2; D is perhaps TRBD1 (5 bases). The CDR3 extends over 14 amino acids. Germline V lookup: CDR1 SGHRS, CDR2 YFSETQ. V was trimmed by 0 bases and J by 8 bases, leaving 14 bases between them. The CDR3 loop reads CASSLGDRVEGYTF. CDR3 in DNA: TGCGCCAGCAGCTTGGGGGACCGGGTGGAAGGCTACACCTTC.

The chain's CDR3 is CSVVKGNTGELFF. The CDR3 DNA sequence: TGCAGCGTTGTAAAGGGGAACACCGGGGAGCTGTTTTTT. The chain has TRBV29-1 and TRBJ2-2; no clear D. This CDR3 has 13 residues. CDR1 and CDR2 from the germline V gene are SQVTM and ANQGSEA. V was clipped by 4 bases and J by 1 base, with 7 bases between them.

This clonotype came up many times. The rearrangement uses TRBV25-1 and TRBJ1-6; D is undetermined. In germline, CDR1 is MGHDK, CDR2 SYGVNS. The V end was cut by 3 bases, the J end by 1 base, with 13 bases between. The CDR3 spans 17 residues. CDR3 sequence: CASSEIGRRSYNSPLHF. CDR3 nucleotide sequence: TGTGCCAGCAGTGAGATAGGACGGCGTTCCTATAATTCACCCCTCCACTTT.

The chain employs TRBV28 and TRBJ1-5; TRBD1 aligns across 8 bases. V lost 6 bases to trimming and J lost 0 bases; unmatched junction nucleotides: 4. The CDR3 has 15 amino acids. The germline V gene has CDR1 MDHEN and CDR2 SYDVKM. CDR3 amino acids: CASRVQGGSNQPQHF. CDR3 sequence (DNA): TGTGCCAGCAGGGTACAGGGGGGTAGCAATCAGCCCCAGCATTTT.

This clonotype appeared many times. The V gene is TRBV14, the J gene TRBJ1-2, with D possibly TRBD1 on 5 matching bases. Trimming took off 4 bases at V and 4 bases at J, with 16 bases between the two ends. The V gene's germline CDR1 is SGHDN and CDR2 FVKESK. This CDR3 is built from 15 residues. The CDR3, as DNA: TGTGCCAGCAGCCGCAGGGCGGGGGATTTCTATGGCTACACCTTC. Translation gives CASSRRAGDFYGYTF.

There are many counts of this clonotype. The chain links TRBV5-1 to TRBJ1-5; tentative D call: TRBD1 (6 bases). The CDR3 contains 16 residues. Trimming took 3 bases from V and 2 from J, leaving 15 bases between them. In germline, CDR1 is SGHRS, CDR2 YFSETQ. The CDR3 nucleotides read TGCGCCAGCAGCTGGGGGCCAGGGGCCGGCAATCAGCCCCAGCATTTT. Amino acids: CASSWGPGAGNQPQHF.

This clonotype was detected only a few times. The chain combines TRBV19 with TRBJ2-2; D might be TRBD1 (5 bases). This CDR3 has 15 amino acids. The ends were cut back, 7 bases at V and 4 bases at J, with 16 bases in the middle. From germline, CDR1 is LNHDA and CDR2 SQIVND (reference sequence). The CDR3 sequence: CASTKRTRTTGELFF. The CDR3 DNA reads TGTGCCAGTACCAAAAGGACAAGAACCACCGGGGAGCTGTTTTTT.

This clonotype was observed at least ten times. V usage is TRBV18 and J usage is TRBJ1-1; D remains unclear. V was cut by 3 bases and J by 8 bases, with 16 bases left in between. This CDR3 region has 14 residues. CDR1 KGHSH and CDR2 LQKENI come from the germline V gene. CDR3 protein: CASSPFAAPYEAFF. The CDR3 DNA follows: TGTGCCAGCTCACCGTTTGCAGCCCCTTACGAAGCTTTCTTT.